This T cell receptor beta chain was recovered during a study of shared clonotypes between healthy human individuals. The ends were cut back, 5 bases at V and 5 bases at J, with 12 bases in the middle. The CDR3 runs 13 residues. CDR1 and CDR2 (germline): SEHNR, FQNEAQ (reference sequence). Repertoires were generated with immunoSEQ multiplex PCR, while TCRdb's copy carries only in-frame clones and drops some. The table includes around 690,000 clones, 90% detected once. Sequenced material: memory CD8+ T cells from PBMCs. Subset meaning: CD45RO+ cells pooled with CCR7-negative TemRA cells. The clonotype comes from a man aged 18 to 30 in good health. Some clones in this sample may be carry-over from other donors' samples. The J gene is TRBJ1-2, the V gene TRBV7-9; D ambiguous. The CDR3 reads CASSPGGGYGYTF. The DNA for the CDR3 is TGTGCCAGCAGCCCAGGTGGAGGGTATGGCTACACCTTC.